The 5 T cell receptor beta chains given below trace back to one sample, sequenced in a study of OX40 agonist ivuxolimab in advanced cancers. Using immunoSEQ multiplex PCR, the repertoire was profiled, and TCRdb retains in-frame clones only, with some absent. The sample gives around 71,000 clones, about 85% of which show up once; 1.1% is in the top ten. The sequenced sample was CD4+ or CD8+ T cells sorted from blood, obtained in a trial of the OX40 agonist ivuxolimab. Every receptor here comes from an adult with an advanced solid tumor such as melanoma, head and neck, liver or kidney cancer.

The chain links TRBV20-1 to TRBJ1-1, with D uncertain. The germline gives CDR1 DFQATT, CDR2 SNEGSKA (reference sequence). The CDR3 consists of 11 residues. V dropped 3 bases and J dropped 2 bases, with 4 bases sitting between them. CDR3 DNA sequence: TGCAGTGCTAGGTCAAACACTGAAGCTTTCTTT. Translation: CSARSNTEAFF.

The chain joins TRBV5-1 to TRBJ2-7; D unresolved. The V gene lost 0 bases and the J gene lost 5 bases, with 6 bases spanning the gap. The germline V gene encodes CDR1 SGHRS and CDR2 YFSETQ. The CDR3 sequence is 12 residues long. CDR3 sequence (DNA): TGCGCCAGCAGCTTGGCCAGCGACGAGCAGTACTTC. This translates into CASSLASDEQYF.

The V and J genes are TRBV30 and TRBJ1-5; D not certain. The CDR3 is 14 amino acids. CDR1 is GTSNPN and CDR2 is SVGIG in the germline V gene (reference sequence). V was shortened by 3 bases and J by 0 bases, with 9 bases between the two germline ends. This CDR3 is CAWSGEYSNQPQHF. In DNA, the CDR3 is TGTGCCTGGAGCGGGGAATATAGCAATCAGCCCCAGCATTTT.

V usage is TRBV2 and J usage is TRBJ1-5; 9 nucleotides line up with TRBD1. The CDR3 extends over 16 amino acids. Germline V gene sequence: CDR1 SNHLY, CDR2 FYNNEI. Trimming removed 5 bases from V and 0 bases from J; junction bases left unmatched: 5. DNA of the CDR3: TGTGCCAGCAGTTTCCCGGGACAGGGTAGCAATCAGCCCCAGCATTTT. Its translation is CASSFPGQGSNQPQHF.

This sequence joins TRBV9 and TRBJ2-1, with D perhaps being TRBD1 or TRBD2 (7 bases each). V shed 0 bases and J shed 9 bases, with 16 bases lying between them. The CDR3 is 15 residues long. In germline, CDR1 is SGDLS, CDR2 YYNGEE. CDR3 nucleotide sequence: TGTGCCAGCAGCGTAGAGGTGGGAGGGGGCCGTGAGCAGTTCTTC. Encoded protein: CASSVEVGGGREQFF.